The TCR beta chain under discussion was sequenced for a study of control samples from healthy donors and cancer patients (TCRdb year 2020). The CDR3 contains 20 residues, cysteine and phenylalanine counted. Just CDR3 DNA is preserved here, 60 bases in frame from base 1. The germline V gene (reference sequence) sets CDR1 to LNHDA and CDR2 to SQIVND. V loses 3 bases of germline sequence and J loses 1 base, and the interval between the two ends is 25 bases. A remark on this clone: Its antigen remains unidentified. No base quality information exists; no much larger clone differs at one position.

The library was prepared using the immunoSEQ multiplex PCR assay. Drawn from immuneACCESS, this table holds only the in-frame rearrangements with V and J called that TCRdb kept. Clones are partly lost; checked studies trace under half to an unresolved V gene and leave the rest unexplained. Across this sample there are about 220,000 clones, with about 95% seen only once. Of the sample, approximately 1.5% is held by the ten largest clones. The rearranged segments are TRBV19 and TRBJ1-5; confidence is insufficient to name the D gene. The sequence was obtained from a man aged 45-65 years in good health. Sequenced material: blood. The CDR3: CASSIFGRGRGGGSNQPQHF. The bases read TGTGCCAGTAGTATTTTCGGACGGGGAAGAGGAGGTGGGAGCAATCAGCCCCAGCATTTT.